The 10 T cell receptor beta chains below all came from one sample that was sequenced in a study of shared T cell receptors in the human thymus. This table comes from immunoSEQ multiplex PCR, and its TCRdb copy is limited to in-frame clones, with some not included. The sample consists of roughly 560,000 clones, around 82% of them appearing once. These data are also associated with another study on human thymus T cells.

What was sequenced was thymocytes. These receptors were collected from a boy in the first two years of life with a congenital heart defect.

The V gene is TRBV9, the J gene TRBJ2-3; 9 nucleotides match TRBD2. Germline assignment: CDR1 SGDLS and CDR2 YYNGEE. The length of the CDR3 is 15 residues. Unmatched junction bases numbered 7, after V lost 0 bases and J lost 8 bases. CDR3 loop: CASSVGLAVEGTQYF. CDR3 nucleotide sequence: TGTGCCAGCAGCGTAGGACTAGCGGTCGAAGGTACGCAGTATTTT.

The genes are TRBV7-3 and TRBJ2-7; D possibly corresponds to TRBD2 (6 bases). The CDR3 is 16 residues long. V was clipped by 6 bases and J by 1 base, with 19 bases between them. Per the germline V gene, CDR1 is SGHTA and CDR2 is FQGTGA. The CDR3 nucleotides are TGTGCCAGCAGTTCTCACCCTAGCGCCCATTCCTACGAGCAGTACTTC. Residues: CASSSHPSAHSYEQYF.

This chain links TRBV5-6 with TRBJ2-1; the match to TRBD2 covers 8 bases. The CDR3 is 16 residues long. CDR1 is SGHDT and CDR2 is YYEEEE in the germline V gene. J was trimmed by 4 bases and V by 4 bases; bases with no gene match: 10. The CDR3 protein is CASSPPRREAYNEQFF. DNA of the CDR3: TGTGCCAGCAGCCCTCCGAGGCGGGAGGCGTACAATGAGCAGTTCTTC.

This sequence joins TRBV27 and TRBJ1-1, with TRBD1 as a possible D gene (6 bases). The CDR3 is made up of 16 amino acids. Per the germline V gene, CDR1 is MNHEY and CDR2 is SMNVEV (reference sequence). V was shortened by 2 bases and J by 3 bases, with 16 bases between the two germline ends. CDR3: CASSLGEGVRYTEAFF. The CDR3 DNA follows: TGTGCCAGCAGTTTAGGGGAGGGGGTGCGGTACACTGAAGCTTTCTTT.

Here the CDR3 DNA reads TGTGCCAGCAGTTTGCTCGGGACAGCCCCTAATGAAAAACTGTTTTTT. It encodes CASSLLGTAPNEKLFF. J is TRBJ1-4 and V is TRBV27; 7 bases align to TRBD1. Germline values: CDR1 MNHEY, CDR2 SMNVEV (reference sequence). V lost 3 bases, J lost 3 bases, and 7 bases stayed unmatched. CDR3 length: 16 residues.

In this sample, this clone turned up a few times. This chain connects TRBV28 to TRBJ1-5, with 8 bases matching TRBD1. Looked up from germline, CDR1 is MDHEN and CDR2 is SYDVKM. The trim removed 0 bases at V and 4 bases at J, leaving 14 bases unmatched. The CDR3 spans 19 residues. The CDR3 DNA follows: TGTGCCAGCAGTTTATGTGGCCCGGGCAGGGGGCTGGAGAATCAGCCCCAGCATTTT. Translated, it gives CASSLCGPGRGLENQPQHF. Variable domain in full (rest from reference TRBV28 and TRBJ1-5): DVKVTQSSRYLVKRTGEKVFLECVQDMDHENMFWYRQDPGLGLRLIYFSYDVKMKEKGDIPEGYSVSREKKERFSLILESASTNQTSMYLCASSLCGPGRGLENQPQHFGDGTRLSIL.

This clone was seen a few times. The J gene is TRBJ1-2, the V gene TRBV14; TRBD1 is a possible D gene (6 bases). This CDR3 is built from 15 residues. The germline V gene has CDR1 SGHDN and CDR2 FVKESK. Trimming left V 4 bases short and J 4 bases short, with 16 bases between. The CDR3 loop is CASSPRPGVPYGYTF. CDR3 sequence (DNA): TGTGCCAGCAGCCCGAGGCCAGGGGTTCCCTATGGCTACACCTTC.

CDR3 DNA: TGTGCCAGCAATTCCTCGGGGGAGCAGTACTTC. It yields the protein CASNSSGEQYF. V usage is TRBV11-2 and J usage is TRBJ2-7; maybe TRBD2 (5 bases). Germline V lookup: CDR1 SGHAT, CDR2 FQNNGV. The CDR3 runs 11 residues. The V end was cut by 7 bases, the J end by 7 bases, with 11 bases between.

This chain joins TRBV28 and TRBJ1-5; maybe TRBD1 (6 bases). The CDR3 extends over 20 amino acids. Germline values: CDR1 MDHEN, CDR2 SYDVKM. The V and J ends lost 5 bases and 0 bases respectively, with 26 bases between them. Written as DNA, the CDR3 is TGTGCCAGCAGTCCCCAGGGGCCGTTAATGCCCCCTTATAGCAATCAGCCCCAGCATTTT. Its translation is CASSPQGPLMPPYSNQPQHF.

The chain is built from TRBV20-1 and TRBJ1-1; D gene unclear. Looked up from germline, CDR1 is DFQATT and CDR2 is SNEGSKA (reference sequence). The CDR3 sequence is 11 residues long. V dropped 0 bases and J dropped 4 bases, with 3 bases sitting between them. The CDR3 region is CSARDSTEAFF. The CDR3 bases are TGCAGTGCTAGAGACAGCACTGAAGCTTTCTTT.